Given below is one TCR beta chain in context. No antigen is known for it. The data were obtained in a study of T cells after posttransplantation cyclophosphamide. Profiled with immunoSEQ multiplex PCR; TCRdb holds only in-frame clones, not every one. The profile shows about 14,000 clones, roughly 84% of them singletons. The germline V gene encodes CDR1 SGHRS and CDR2 YFSETQ. Germline trimming cut 4 bases from V and 4 bases from J; bases unmatched to any gene: 4. The CDR3 contains 14 residues. Methotrexate plus calcineurin inhibitor accompanied controls' myeloablative marrow transplants; sampling was 1 year later. Study results and limitations: Blood and skin or GI T cell repertoires showed limited TRB overlap. Recipient CMV seropositivity and CMV reactivation strongly tracked TRB clonality.

V usage is TRBV5-1 and J usage is TRBJ2-5, with 10 positions matching TRBD2. Sequences were derived from PBMCs, sampled 371 days after allogeneic stem cell transplant with calcineurin inhibitor and methotrexate. The sequence derives from a young adult male patient who received an allogeneic stem cell transplant from a related donor, was CMV-positive, and had no GVHD. The T cells may come from the graft donor. The chain's CDR3 is CASSREREGETQYF. In DNA form, the CDR3 reads TGCGCCAGCAGCCGGGAGCGGGAGGGAGAGACCCAGTACTTC.